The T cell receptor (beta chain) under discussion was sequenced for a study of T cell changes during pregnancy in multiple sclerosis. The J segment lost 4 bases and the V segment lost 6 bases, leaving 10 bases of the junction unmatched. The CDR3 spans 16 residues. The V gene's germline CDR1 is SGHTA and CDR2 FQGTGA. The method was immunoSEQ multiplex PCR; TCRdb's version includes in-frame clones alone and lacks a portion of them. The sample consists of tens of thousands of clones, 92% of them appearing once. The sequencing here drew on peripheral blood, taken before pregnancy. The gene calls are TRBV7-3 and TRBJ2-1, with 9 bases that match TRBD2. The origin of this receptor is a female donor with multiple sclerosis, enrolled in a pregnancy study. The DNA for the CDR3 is TGTGCCAGCAGTCCTCCGGGGCTAGCGGGATACAATGAGCAGTTCTTC. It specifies CASSPPGLAGYNEQFF.